These 28 T cell receptor beta chains came from one sample sequenced in a study of regulatory T cells in long-lasting Graves disease. Time point described: persistent/refractory GD, antithyroid drugs over 5 years with positive TRAb. The TCR library was made from RNA extracted from PBMCs. Researchers made TCR beta libraries by using iRepertoire HTBI primers and running Arm-PCR on CDR3 regions. TCRdb called the multiplex PCR reads again in MiXCR, with one record for every CDR3 protein. The sample lists around 510,000 distinct CDR3 sequences, roughly 20% occurring once. The sample here was peripheral blood mononuclear cells (PBMCs), taken when the disease was refractory, from a patient treated with antithyroid drugs. The receptor source for this set is a female donor with Graves disease.

This clonotype has ten or more counts. The chain is built from TRBV7-9 and TRBJ1-2; weak D call: TRBD1 (6 bases). Germline lookup yields CDR1 SEHNR and CDR2 FQNEAQ (reference sequence). The V end lost 8 bases, the J end lost 11 bases, and 18 bases lay between the germline ends. The CDR3 extends over 12 amino acids. The CDR3 nucleotides are TGTGCCAGCGGGGACAACCATTTACCATACACCTTC. Amino acids: CASGDNHLPYTF.

Many counts were recorded for this clonotype. The chain uses TRBV6-2 or TRBV6-3 and TRBJ1-2; TRBD1 agrees at 7 bases. The germline gives CDR1 MNHEY, CDR2 SVGEGT. The CDR3 is 15 amino acids. The V segment lost 2 bases and the J segment 3 bases; nucleotides outside the gene matches: 6. Here the CDR3 reads CASSYLDREHYGYTF. CDR3 sequence (DNA): TGTGCCAGCAGTTACCTCGACAGGGAGCACTATGGCTACACCTTC.

The gene calls are TRBV28 and TRBJ2-1, with D hard to call. The V end was cut by 4 bases, the J end by 11 bases, with 15 bases between. Germline CDR1 MDHEN, CDR2 SYDVKM. CDR3 length equals 13 residues. The CDR3, as DNA: TGTGCCAGCAGTTCTCACTACAAACCCAAGCAGTTCTTC. Translation gives CASSSHYKPKQFF.

The genes are TRBV6-1 and TRBJ1-3; TRBD1 matches at 8 bases. V shed 6 bases and J 4 bases; nucleotides not matched to a gene: 5. Germline loops: CDR1 MNHNS, CDR2 SASEGT. This CDR3 comprises 14 residues. The DNA of the CDR3 is TGTGCCAGCAGATCAGGGGGCCTCGGAAACACCATATATTTT. Translation: CASRSGGLGNTIYF.

V gene TRBV6-1 combines with J gene TRBJ2-7, with 10 bases that match TRBD2. V lost 8 bases and J lost 3; bases outside the gene matches: 13. Germline assignment: CDR1 MNHNS and CDR2 SASEGT. This CDR3 is 16 amino acids long. The DNA for the CDR3 is TGTGCCAGCCAGTTGAGCGGGAGGGCCCTACACTACGAGCAGTACTTC. Translated: CASQLSGRALHYEQYF.

The J gene is TRBJ2-4, the V gene TRBV19; TRBD1 matches at 11 bases. V lost 4 bases, J lost 1 base, and 3 bases stayed unmatched. The CDR3 has 16 amino acids. Germline V gene lookup returns CDR1 LNHDA and CDR2 SQIVND (reference sequence). The CDR3 nucleotides read TGTGCCAGTAGTACCGGGACAGGGGGGGCCAAAAACATTCAGTACTTC. Translated, it gives CASSTGTGGAKNIQYF.

This clonotype was seen many times. The chain has TRBV28 and TRBJ1-6; D perhaps matches TRBD1 (5 bases). CDR3 size: 14 residues. Per the germline V gene, CDR1 is MDHEN and CDR2 is SYDVKM. Trimming cost V 5 bases and J 8 bases, with 13 bases left between them. The chain's CDR3 is CASSPTGYDSPLHF. The CDR3 nucleotides are TGTGCCAGCAGTCCTACAGGTTATGATTCACCCCTCCACTTT.

The chain employs TRBV6-1 and TRBJ2-7; 12 nucleotides align to TRBD2. This CDR3 is 17 amino acids long. Germline values: CDR1 MNHNS, CDR2 SASEGT. V was clipped by 7 bases and J by 6 bases; unmatched bases: 16. For the CDR3, the DNA is TGTGCCAGCACCCTTATCGGGACTAGCGGGCCCGCTGGCGAGCAGTACTTC. It yields the protein CASTLIGTSGPAGEQYF.

The table lists this clonotype with many counts. Written as DNA, the CDR3 is TGTGCCAGCAGTCGGCCTCTCACTAGCGGGAGGGAGCAGTACTTC. Translating it yields CASSRPLTSGREQYF. V and J are TRBV12-3 or TRBV12-4 and TRBJ2-7, with 12 bases matching TRBD2. The CDR3 has 15 amino acids. With 5 bases clipped from V and 7 bases from J, the junction kept 9 bases outside the gene matches.

This clonotype was seen repeatedly, ten times or more. The rearrangement links TRBV7-2 to TRBJ2-7; 16 nucleotides match TRBD2. Germline V gene lookup returns CDR1 SGHTA and CDR2 FQGNSA. The CDR3 length is 21 residues. V was clipped by 3 bases and J by 4 bases; unmatched bases: 18. For the CDR3, the DNA is TGTGCCAGCAGCTTCCTAATTTCAGGGACTAGCGGGAGGGCGTACACATACGAGCAGTACTTC. It encodes CASSFLISGTSGRAYTYEQYF.

This clonotype was seen ten or more times. The gene calls are TRBV28 and TRBJ2-7; D possibly uses TRBD1 or TRBD2 (5 bases each). This CDR3 region has 15 residues. The germline gives CDR1 MDHEN, CDR2 SYDVKM. Trimming shortened V by 10 bases and J by 5 bases, and 24 bases separated the two germline ends. The CDR3 DNA reads TGTGCCATCCTATCCTCCGGGACGGCCCTTGACGAGCAGTACTTC. Its protein product is CAILSSGTALDEQYF.

There are a few counts of this clonotype. The chain combines TRBV7-9 with TRBJ2-7, with 7 bases matching TRBD1. This CDR3 has 12 residues. The V and J ends lost 3 bases and 11 bases, in that order; junction bases with no gene match: 7. Germline V gene sequence: CDR1 SEHNR, CDR2 FQNEAQ (reference sequence). The CDR3: CASSLGSTGEYF. DNA of the CDR3: TGTGCCAGCAGCTTGGGATCCACAGGGGAGTACTTC. The full variable domain, completed using reference TRBV7-9 and TRBJ2-7, is DTGVSQNPRHKITKRGQNVTFRCDPISEHNRLYWYRQTLGQGPEFLTYFQNEAQLEKSRLLSDRFSAERPKGSFSTLEIQRTEQGDSAMYLCASSLGSTGEYFGPGTRLTVT.

Note on this clonotype: One end of the junction varies from germline; a read error may be responsible. V gene TRBV7-2 combines with J gene TRBJ2-1, with 10 bases that match TRBD2. CDR3 length: 13 residues. The germline V gene has CDR1 SGHTA and CDR2 FQGNSA. Here the CDR3 DNA reads TGTGCCAGCAGCACCCAGAAGTCTAGCGGGAGCCTGTTC. It yields the protein CASSTQKSSGSLF. The full variable domain, completed using reference TRBV7-2 and TRBJ2-1, is GAGVSQSPSNKVTEKGKDVELRCDPISGHTALYWYRQSLGQGLEFLIYFQGNSAPDKSGLPSDRFSAERTGGSVSTLTIQRTQQEDSAVYLCASSTQKSSGSLFGPGTRLTVL.

Comment on this clonotype: A much larger clone lies a single base off, so this may be a read error. The rearrangement links TRBV20-1 to TRBJ1-5, with 7 bases that match TRBD1. CDR1 DFQATT and CDR2 SNEGSKA come from the germline V gene (reference sequence). The CDR3 runs 14 residues. The CDR3 protein is CIAREGTARRPQHF. The CDR3 DNA sequence: TGCATTGCTAGAGAGGGGACAGCAAGAAGGCCCCAGCATTTT.

This clonotype was picked up many times. The CDR3 loop is CASSLATGGGTEAFF. DNA of the CDR3: TGCGCCAGCAGCTTGGCAACCGGGGGTGGGACTGAAGCTTTCTTT. The chain is built from TRBV5-1 and TRBJ1-1, with D perhaps TRBD1 (5 bases). This CDR3 contains 15 residues. Looked up from germline, CDR1 is SGHRS and CDR2 is YFSETQ. Trimming pared 0 bases from V and 5 bases from J, leaving 14 bases between.

This clonotype occurred many times. This chain uses TRBV3-1 with TRBJ2-5; D may be TRBD2 (5 bases). Germline values: CDR1 LGHDT, CDR2 YNNKEL (reference sequence). Trimming took off 2 bases at V and 2 bases at J, with 12 bases between the two ends. This CDR3 spans 15 amino acids. CDR3 DNA: TGTGCCAGCAGCCAACTGCACGGGATTCAAGAGACCCAGTACTTC. Its protein product is CASSQLHGIQETQYF.

In nucleotides, the CDR3 is TGCGCCAGCAGCTCCCGGGACAGGGTGGCTTTGAGCACTGAAGCTTTCTTT. Its translation is CASSSRDRVALSTEAFF. The chain uses TRBV5-1 and TRBJ1-1; 9 positions agree with TRBD1. Germline CDR1 reads SGHRS; CDR2 reads YFSETQ. Trimming at V came to 3 bases and at J to 4 bases, leaving 13 bases not matched to a gene. This CDR3 is 17 amino acids long. Filled out from reference TRBV5-1 and TRBJ1-1, the complete variable domain reads KAGVTQTPRYLIKTRGQQVTLSCSPISGHRSVSWYQQTPGQGLQFLFEYFSETQRNKGNFPGRFSGRQFSNSRSEMNVSTLELGDSALYLCASSSRDRVALSTEAFFGQGTRLTVV.

The V call is TRBV19, the J call TRBJ2-6; D ambiguous. Germline V CDR1 and CDR2: LNHDA, SQIVND (reference sequence). Trimming took off 1 base at V and 1 base at J, with 5 bases between the two ends. The CDR3 runs 15 residues. The DNA for the CDR3 is TGTGCCAGTAGTATAGTACAATCTGGGGCCAACGTCCTGACTTTC. It is translated as CASSIVQSGANVLTF.

In this sample, this clonotype turned up a few times. The CDR3 nucleotides read TGCAGTGCTAGAGATCGTAGTACAGGGGGTGAAAAACTGTTTTTT. Its protein product is CSARDRSTGGEKLFF. This rearrangement joins TRBV20-1 to TRBJ1-4; 8 bases fit TRBD1. The CDR3 is 15 residues long. Per the germline V gene, CDR1 is DFQATT and CDR2 is SNEGSKA (reference sequence). With V trimmed by 0 bases and J by 7 bases, 7 bases remained unmatched.

The gene calls are TRBV20-1 and TRBJ2-7, with a weak D call TRBD1 (6 bases). Trimming took 3 bases from V and 4 from J, leaving 13 bases between them. Per germline, CDR1 DFQATT and CDR2 SNEGSKA (reference sequence). The CDR3 is 13 residues long. The CDR3 region is CSASSNRAYEQYF. CDR3 DNA: TGCAGTGCTAGCAGTAACAGGGCTTACGAGCAGTACTTC.

This chain uses TRBV5-1 with TRBJ1-2, with D unresolved. The germline V gene encodes CDR1 SGHRS and CDR2 YFSETQ. V was cut by 0 bases and J by 5 bases, with 8 bases left in between. This CDR3 has 13 amino acids. The CDR3, as DNA: TGCGCCAGCAGCTTGGGACATGAGTATGGCTACACCTTC. Translation gives CASSLGHEYGYTF.

The chain links TRBV4-1 to TRBJ1-2; TRBD1 aligns across 7 bases. The V segment lost 4 bases and the J segment 4 bases; nucleotides outside the gene matches: 6. The CDR3 has 14 residues. The germline V gene has CDR1 MGHRA and CDR2 YSYEKL. The CDR3 region is CASSPWGQTYGYTF. The CDR3 DNA sequence: TGCGCCAGCAGCCCTTGGGGACAGACCTATGGCTACACCTTC.

This clonotype was found many times. The V call is TRBV2, the J call TRBJ1-5; no clear D gene. Germline V gene sequence: CDR1 SNHLY, CDR2 FYNNEI. CDR3 length: 16 residues. Trimming pared 2 bases from V and 2 bases from J, leaving 13 bases between. CDR3 region: CASSEYSPSGNQPQHF. The CDR3 DNA sequence: TGTGCCAGCAGTGAATACTCCCCCTCCGGCAATCAGCCCCAGCATTTT.

This clonotype came up a few times. This chain connects TRBV27 to TRBJ2-7; D is perhaps TRBD1 (6 bases). The germline V gene encodes CDR1 MNHEY and CDR2 SMNVEV (reference sequence). The germline V and J ends were trimmed by 5 bases and 0 bases, with 11 bases remaining between them. The CDR3 runs 14 residues. This CDR3 is CASSAQGISYEQYF. The DNA for the CDR3 is TGTGCCAGCAGTGCACAGGGAATCTCCTACGAGCAGTACTTC.

This clonotype appeared many times. The chain uses TRBV7-8 and TRBJ1-2; 7 positions match TRBD1. V was pared by 5 bases and J by 8 bases, with 11 bases of the junction left unmatched. Germline loops: CDR1 SGHVS, CDR2 FQNEAQ. This CDR3 spans 14 amino acids. CDR3 sequence: CASSATGVWRGYTF. The CDR3 DNA follows: TGTGCCAGCAGCGCCACAGGGGTCTGGAGGGGCTACACCTTC. The whole variable domain, filled in from reference TRBV7-8 and TRBJ1-2, reads GAGVSQSPRYKVAKRGQDVALRCDPISGHVSLFWYQQALGQGPEFLTYFQNEAQLDKSGLPSDRFFAERPEGSVSTLKIQRTQQEDSAVYLCASSATGVWRGYTFGSGTRLTVV.

The chain has TRBV6-1 and TRBJ1-1; a possible D gene is TRBD1 (6 bases). The CDR3 has 14 residues. Germline CDR1 MNHNS, CDR2 SASEGT. V was cut by 7 bases and J by 5 bases, with 17 bases left in between. CDR3 in amino acids: CASIPWGGRTEAFF. The CDR3 nucleotides are TGTGCCAGCATCCCCTGGGGGGGGCGGACTGAAGCTTTCTTT.

This clonotype was seen ten or more times. V and J are TRBV12-3 or TRBV12-4 and TRBJ1-1; unclear D gene. V lost 6 bases to trimming and J lost 3 bases, with 5 bases between them. The CDR3 runs to 11 residues. CDR3 residues: CASRAYTEAFF. The CDR3 DNA reads as TGTGCCAGCAGGGCGTACACTGAAGCTTTCTTT.

This clonotype has a count of ten or more. CDR3 protein: CASSLGGRSHEQYF. In nucleotides, the CDR3 is TGTGCCAGCAGTTTAGGCGGGAGGTCCCACGAGCAGTACTTC. This chain connects TRBV27 to TRBJ2-7; TRBD2 matches at 8 bases. Germline trimming cut 2 bases from V and 5 bases from J; bases unmatched to any gene: 5. This CDR3 has 14 amino acids. Germline CDR1 reads MNHEY; CDR2 reads SMNVEV (reference sequence).